The subject of this entry is one T cell receptor beta chain. The data were taken from a study of Graves' ophthalmopathy and Graves' hyperthyroidism. Amplification from RNA transcripts yielded the TCR beta CDR3 regions. First-round RT-PCR relied on HTBI primers, and a second-round multiplex PCR came next. TCRdb reprocessed the multiplex PCR reads with MiXCR, giving one entry per CDR3 protein. The sample lists 650,000 to 900,000 distinct CDR3 sequences; 40% were seen once. V lost 0 bases and J 9 bases, leaving 8 bases between the germline ends. The CDR3 has 11 residues. Germline V lookup: CDR1 DFQATT, CDR2 SNEGSKA (reference sequence).

The chain has TRBV20-1 and TRBJ2-5; the D is unclear. The specimen sequenced was peripheral blood. This clonotype was obtained from an adult man with Graves' ophthalmopathy. The DNA for the CDR3 is TGCAGTGCTAGAGATCCGATGGCCCAGTACTTC. Translation gives CSARDPMAQYF.